This TCR beta chain was sequenced for a study of CD8+CD57+ T cells in acquired aplastic anemia. Genomic DNA, serving as template, underwent TCR beta VDJ and CDR3 profiling. TCRdb processed the reads anew with MiXCR; each CDR3 protein has one entry. This sample has roughly 420,000 distinct CDR3 sequences, with approximately 70% found just once. Only a few counts were recorded for this clonotype. The CDR3 contains 15 residues. Germline assignment: CDR1 LNHNV and CDR2 YYDKDF (reference sequence). V was clipped by 0 bases and J by 5 bases, with 13 bases between them. The sample comprised sorted CD4+, CD8+, or CD8+CD57+ T cells (not recorded which) from PBMCs. This sequence was found in a human donor in good health, serving as a control. The chain joins TRBV15 to TRBJ2-5; the D is unclear. CDR3 DNA sequence: TGTGCCACCAGCAGAGATTTAGCTGGGTCCGAGACCCAGTACTTC. Translation gives CATSRDLAGSETQYF.